The present TCR beta chain was sequenced within a study of Graves' ophthalmopathy and Graves' hyperthyroidism. Study-wide context: The authors collected peripheral blood at initial diagnosis, before any treatment.

The CDR3 runs 15 residues. Losses at the gene ends were 6 bases for V and 1 base for J; bases not matched to a gene: 7. In germline, CDR1 is SGHRS, CDR2 YFSETQ. Uncontrolled infections, pregnancy, lactation or other autoimmune diseases led to patient exclusion. Turning to this clonotype: Its antigen is undetermined.

General study findings and limits: Blood contained most expanded thyroid clonotypes exceeding 0.001 frequency. A classifier, a 13-signature model, separated ophthalmopathy from stable hyperthyroidism with more than 85% sensitivity and approximately 80% specificity.

RNA transcripts were the source from which TCR beta CDR3 regions were amplified. The workflow started with a first-round RT-PCR run with HTBI primers and then moved on to a second-round multiplex PCR. TCRdb fed the multiplex PCR reads into MiXCR, producing one record per CDR3 protein. The sample yields about 700,000 distinct CDR3 sequences, 40% seen once. Specimen: peripheral blood. The chain joins TRBV5-1 to TRBJ2-7; TRBD1 matches at 10 bases. This clonotype was sampled from an adult man with Graves' ophthalmopathy. CDR3 protein: CASTPRDRGSYEQYF. CDR3 DNA sequence: TGCGCCAGCACCCCCCGGGACAGGGGTTCCTACGAGCAGTACTTC.